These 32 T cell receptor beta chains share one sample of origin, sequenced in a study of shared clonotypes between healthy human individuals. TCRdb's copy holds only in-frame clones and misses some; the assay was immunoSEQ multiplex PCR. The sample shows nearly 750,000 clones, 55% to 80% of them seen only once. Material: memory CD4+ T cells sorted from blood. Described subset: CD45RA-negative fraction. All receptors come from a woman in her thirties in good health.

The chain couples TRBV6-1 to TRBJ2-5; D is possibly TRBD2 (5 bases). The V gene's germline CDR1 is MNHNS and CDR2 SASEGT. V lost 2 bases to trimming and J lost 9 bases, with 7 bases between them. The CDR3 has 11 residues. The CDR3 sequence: CASSETAAQYF. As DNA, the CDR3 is TGTGCCAGCAGTGAAACAGCGGCCCAGTACTTC.

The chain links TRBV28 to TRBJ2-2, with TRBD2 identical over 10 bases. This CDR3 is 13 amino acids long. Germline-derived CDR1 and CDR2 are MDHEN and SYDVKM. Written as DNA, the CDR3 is TGTTCTACTAGCGGGGCGAACACCGGGGAGCTGTTTTTT. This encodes CSTSGANTGELFF.

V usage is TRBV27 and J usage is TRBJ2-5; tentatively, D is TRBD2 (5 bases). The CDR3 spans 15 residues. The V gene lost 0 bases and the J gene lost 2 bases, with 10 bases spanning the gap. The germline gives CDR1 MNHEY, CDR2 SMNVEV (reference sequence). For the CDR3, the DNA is TGTGCCAGCAGTTTATCGTGGGGAGCACAAGAGACCCAGTACTTC. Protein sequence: CASSLSWGAQETQYF.

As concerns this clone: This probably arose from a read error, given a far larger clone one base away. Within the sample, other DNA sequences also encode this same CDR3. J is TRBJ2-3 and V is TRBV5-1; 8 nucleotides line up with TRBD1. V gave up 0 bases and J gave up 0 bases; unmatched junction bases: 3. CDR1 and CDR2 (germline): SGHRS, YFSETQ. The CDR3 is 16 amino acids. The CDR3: CASSLGQGASTDTQYF. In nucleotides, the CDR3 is TGCGCCAGCAGCTTGGGCCAGGGGGCTAGCACAGATACGCAGTATTTT.

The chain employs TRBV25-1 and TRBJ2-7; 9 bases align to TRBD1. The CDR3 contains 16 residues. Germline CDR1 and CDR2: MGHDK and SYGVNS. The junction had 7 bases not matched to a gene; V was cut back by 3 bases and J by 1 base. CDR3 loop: CASSELRTGVSYEQYF. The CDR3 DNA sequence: TGTGCCAGCAGTGAGCTCAGGACAGGGGTTTCCTACGAGCAGTACTTC.

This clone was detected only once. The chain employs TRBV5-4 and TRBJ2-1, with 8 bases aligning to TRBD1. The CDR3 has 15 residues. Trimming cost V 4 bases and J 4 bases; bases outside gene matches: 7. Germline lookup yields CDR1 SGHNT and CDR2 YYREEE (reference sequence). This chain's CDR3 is CASSPTGVSYNEQFF. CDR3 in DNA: TGTGCCAGCAGCCCGACAGGGGTTAGTTACAATGAGCAGTTCTTC.

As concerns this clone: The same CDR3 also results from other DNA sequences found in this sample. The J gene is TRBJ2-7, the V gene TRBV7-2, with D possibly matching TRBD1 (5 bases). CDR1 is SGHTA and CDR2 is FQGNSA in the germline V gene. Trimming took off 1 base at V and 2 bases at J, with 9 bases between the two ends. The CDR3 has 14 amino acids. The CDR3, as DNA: TGTGCCAGCAGCTTAGAAAGGGGCCCCTACGAGCAGTACTTC. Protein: CASSLERGPYEQYF.

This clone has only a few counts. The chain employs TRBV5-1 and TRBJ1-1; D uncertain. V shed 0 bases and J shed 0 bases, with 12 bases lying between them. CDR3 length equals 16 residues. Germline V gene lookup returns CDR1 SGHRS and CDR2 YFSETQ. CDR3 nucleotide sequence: TGCGCCAGCAGCTTGGGAGATTTGGGGTTGAACACTGAAGCTTTCTTT. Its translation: CASSLGDLGLNTEAFF.

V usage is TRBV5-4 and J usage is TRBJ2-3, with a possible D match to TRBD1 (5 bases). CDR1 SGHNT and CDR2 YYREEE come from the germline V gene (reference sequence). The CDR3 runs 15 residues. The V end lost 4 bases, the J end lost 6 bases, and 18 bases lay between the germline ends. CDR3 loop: CASSRRLSDIDTQYF. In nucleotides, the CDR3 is TGTGCCAGCAGCCGTCGTTTATCGGACATCGATACGCAGTATTTT.

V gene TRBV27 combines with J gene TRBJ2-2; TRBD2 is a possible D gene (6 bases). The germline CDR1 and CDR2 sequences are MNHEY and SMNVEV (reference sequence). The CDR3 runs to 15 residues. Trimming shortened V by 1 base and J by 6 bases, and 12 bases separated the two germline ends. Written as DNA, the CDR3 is TGTGCCAGCAGTTTATACCGGGAGTCCCCCGGGGAGCTGTTTTTT. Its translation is CASSLYRESPGELFF.

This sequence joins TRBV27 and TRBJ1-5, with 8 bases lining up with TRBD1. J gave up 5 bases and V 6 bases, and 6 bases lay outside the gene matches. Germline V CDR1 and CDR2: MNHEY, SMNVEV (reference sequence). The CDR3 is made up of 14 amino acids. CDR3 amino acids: CASSLQGGHQPQHF. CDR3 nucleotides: TGTGCCAGCAGCCTACAGGGGGGCCATCAGCCCCAGCATTTT.

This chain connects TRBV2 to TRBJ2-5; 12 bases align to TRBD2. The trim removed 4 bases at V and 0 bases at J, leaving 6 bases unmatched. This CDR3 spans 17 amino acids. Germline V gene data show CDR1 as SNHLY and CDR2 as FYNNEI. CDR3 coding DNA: TGTGCCAGCAGTGGAGGACTAGCGGGACTCAACCAAGAGACCCAGTACTTC. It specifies CASSGGLAGLNQETQYF.

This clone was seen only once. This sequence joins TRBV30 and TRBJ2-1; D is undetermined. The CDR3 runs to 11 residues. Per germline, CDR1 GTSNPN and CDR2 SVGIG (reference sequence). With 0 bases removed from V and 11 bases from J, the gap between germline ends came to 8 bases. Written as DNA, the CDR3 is TGTGCCTGGAGTGTACAAGGGAAGCAGTTCTTC. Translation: CAWSVQGKQFF.

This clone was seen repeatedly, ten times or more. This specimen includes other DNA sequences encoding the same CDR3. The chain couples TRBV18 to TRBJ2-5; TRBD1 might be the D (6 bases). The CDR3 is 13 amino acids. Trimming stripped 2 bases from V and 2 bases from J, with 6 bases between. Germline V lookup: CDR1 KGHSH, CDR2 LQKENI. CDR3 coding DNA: TGTGCCAGCTCACCAGGACAGCAAGAGACCCAGTACTTC. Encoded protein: CASSPGQQETQYF.

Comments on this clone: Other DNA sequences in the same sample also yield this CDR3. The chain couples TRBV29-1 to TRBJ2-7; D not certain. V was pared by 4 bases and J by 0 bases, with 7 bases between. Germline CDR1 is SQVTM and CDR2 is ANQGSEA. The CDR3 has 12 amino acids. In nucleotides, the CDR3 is TGCAGCGTTGCGAGAGACTCCTACGAGCAGTACTTC. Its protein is CSVARDSYEQYF.

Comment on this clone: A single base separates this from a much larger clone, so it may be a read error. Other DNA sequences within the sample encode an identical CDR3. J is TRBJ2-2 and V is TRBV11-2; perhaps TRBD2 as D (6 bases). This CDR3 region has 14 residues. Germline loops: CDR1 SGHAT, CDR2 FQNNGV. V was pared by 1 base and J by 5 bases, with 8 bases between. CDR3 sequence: CASSLAGGTGELFF. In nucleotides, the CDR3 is TGTGCCAGCAGCTTAGCCGGGGGAACCGGGGAGCTGTTTTTT.

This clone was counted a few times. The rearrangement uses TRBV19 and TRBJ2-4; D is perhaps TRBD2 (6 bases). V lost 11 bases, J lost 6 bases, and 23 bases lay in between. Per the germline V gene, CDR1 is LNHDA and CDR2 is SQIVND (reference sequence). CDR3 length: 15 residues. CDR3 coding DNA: TGTGCCGCCGGGAATGGCGGGGTAGGACTAAACATTCAGTACTTC. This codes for CAAGNGGVGLNIQYF.

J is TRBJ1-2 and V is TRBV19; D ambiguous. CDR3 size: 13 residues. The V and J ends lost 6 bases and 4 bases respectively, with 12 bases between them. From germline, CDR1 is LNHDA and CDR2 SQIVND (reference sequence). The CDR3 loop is CASRDTATYGYTF. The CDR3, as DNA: TGTGCCAGTAGAGACACCGCAACCTATGGCTACACCTTC.

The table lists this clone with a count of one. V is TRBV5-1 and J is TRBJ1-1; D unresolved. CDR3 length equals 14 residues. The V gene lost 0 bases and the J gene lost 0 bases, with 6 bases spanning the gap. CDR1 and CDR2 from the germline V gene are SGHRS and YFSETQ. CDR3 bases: TGCGCCAGCAGCTTGGCTGTAATGAACACTGAAGCTTTCTTT. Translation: CASSLAVMNTEAFF.

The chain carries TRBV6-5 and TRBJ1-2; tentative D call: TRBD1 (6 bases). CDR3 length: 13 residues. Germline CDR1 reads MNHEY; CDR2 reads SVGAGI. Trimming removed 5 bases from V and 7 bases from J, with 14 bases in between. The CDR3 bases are TGTGCCAGCAGTCCGGGACAAGGTATTGGCTACACCTTC. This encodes CASSPGQGIGYTF.

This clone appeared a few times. CDR3 nucleotide sequence: TGTGCCAGCAGCTTTAGGGCAGGGCGGGAAAAACTGTTTTTT. The encoded protein is CASSFRAGREKLFF. The V gene is TRBV7-9, the J gene TRBJ1-4; TRBD1 is a possible D gene (5 bases). Per germline, CDR1 SEHNR and CDR2 FQNEAQ (reference sequence). The CDR3 length is 14 residues. V gave up 3 bases and J gave up 8 bases, with 13 bases separating them.

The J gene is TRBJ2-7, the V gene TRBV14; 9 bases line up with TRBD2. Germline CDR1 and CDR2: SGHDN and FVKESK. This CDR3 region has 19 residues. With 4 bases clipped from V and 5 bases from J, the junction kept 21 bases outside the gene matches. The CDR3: CASSRNFGNSGSSLNEQYF. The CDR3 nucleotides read TGTGCCAGCAGCCGAAATTTTGGCAATAGCGGGAGTAGTCTAAACGAGCAGTACTTC.

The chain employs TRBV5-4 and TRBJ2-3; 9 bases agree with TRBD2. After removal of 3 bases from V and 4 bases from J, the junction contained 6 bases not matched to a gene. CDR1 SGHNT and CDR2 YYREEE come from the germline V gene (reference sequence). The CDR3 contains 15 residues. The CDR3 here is CASSSPSGIPDTQYF. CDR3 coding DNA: TGTGCCAGCAGCTCCCCTAGCGGGATTCCAGATACGCAGTATTTT.

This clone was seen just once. CDR3 region: CASSPETGENQPQHF. The CDR3 bases are TGCGCCAGCAGCCCCGAGACAGGGGAGAATCAGCCCCAGCATTTT. The chain uses TRBV4-1 and TRBJ1-5, with 8 bases identical to TRBD1. The CDR3 totals 15 residues. The germline CDR1 and CDR2 sequences are MGHRA and YSYEKL. J lost 4 bases, V lost 4 bases, and 6 bases had no gene match.

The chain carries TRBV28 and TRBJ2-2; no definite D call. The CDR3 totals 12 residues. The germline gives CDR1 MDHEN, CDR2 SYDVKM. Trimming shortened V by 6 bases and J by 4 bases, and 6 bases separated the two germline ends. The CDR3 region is CASRASTGELFF. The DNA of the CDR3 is TGTGCCAGCAGAGCTAGCACCGGGGAGCTGTTTTTT.

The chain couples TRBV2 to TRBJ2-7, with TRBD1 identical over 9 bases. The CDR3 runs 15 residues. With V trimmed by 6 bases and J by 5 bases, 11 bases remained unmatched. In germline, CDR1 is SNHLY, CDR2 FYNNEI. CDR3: CASSRRTGATHEQYF. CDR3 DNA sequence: TGTGCCAGCAGCCGACGGACAGGGGCTACCCACGAGCAGTACTTC.

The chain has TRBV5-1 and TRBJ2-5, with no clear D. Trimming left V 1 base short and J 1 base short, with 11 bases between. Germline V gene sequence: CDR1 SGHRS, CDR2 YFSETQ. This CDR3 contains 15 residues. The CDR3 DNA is TGCGCCAGCAGCTTGCTATCCCAGCCCCAAGAGACCCAGTACTTC. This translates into CASSLLSQPQETQYF. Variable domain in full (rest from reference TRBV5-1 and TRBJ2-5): KAGVTQTPRYLIKTRGQQVTLSCSPISGHRSVSWYQQTPGQGLQFLFEYFSETQRNKGNFPGRFSGRQFSNSRSEMNVSTLELGDSALYLCASSLLSQPQETQYFGPGTRLLVL.

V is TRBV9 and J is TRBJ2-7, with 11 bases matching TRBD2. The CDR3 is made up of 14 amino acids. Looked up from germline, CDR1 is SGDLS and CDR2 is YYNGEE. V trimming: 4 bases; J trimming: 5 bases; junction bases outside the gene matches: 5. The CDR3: CASSKGLAVDEQYF. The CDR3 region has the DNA TGTGCCAGCAGCAAGGGACTAGCGGTCGACGAGCAGTACTTC.

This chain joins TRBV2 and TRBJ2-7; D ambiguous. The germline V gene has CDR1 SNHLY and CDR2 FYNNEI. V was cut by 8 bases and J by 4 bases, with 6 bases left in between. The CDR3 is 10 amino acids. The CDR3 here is CASGTYEQYF. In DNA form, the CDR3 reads TGTGCCAGCGGAACGTACGAGCAGTACTTC.

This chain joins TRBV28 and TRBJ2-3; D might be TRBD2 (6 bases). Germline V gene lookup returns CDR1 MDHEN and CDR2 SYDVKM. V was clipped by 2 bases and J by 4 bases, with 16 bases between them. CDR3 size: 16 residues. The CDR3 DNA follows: TGTGCCAGCAGTTTACGGCTCGGGAGAGGGGCAGATACGCAGTATTTT. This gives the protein CASSLRLGRGADTQYF.

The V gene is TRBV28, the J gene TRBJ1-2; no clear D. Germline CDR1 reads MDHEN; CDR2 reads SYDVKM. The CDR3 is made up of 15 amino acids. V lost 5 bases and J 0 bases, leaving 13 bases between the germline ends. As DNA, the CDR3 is TGTGCCAGCAGTGTTGGGCCAGGAACTAACTATGGCTACACCTTC. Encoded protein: CASSVGPGTNYGYTF.

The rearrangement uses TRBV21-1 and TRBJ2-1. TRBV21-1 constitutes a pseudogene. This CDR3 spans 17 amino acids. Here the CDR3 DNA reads TGTGCCAGCAGCAAAAAAAGTCAGGGGACTTTCTACAATGAGCAGTTCTTC. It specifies CASSKKSQGTFYNEQFF.